This T cell receptor (beta chain) was found in a study of blood T cell repertoires in COVID-19. Looking at the study overall: T cells, B-cell-depleted T cells, or PBMCs supplied cDNA or gDNA.

Some clones are missing from TCRdb's copy, which holds only in-frame ones; the method was immunoSEQ multiplex PCR. The table includes about 290,000 clones, over 85% detected once. The CDR3 is 14 residues long. The germline V gene encodes CDR1 LNHDA and CDR2 SQIVND (reference sequence). The V gene end was trimmed by 8 bases and the J gene end by 3 bases; junction bases not matched to a gene: 6. Seattle patient enrollment occurred during active infection, with longitudinal follow-up thereafter. The source of this sequence is a woman in her twenties or thirties with COVID-19, enrolled during active disease. The rearrangement links TRBV19 to TRBJ2-1; 8 bases fit TRBD2. Sequencing used peripheral blood. Written as DNA, the CDR3 is TGTGCCAGTTCCTCGGGGGGGCGCTACAATGAGCAGTTCTTC. Its protein product is CASSSGGRYNEQFF.